These T cell receptor beta chains were read from a single sample in a study of T cell responses to AZD1222 COVID-19 vaccine. The data were produced by immunoSEQ multiplex PCR, yet TCRdb's version contains in-frame clones alone and is incomplete. The table has more than 60,000 clones, approximately 90% seen once. The sample in question was peripheral blood, obtained on day 0 of AZD1222 vaccination. The receptors here all came from an adult in good health. Both conserved end residues are part of each CDR3. Each record gives: D gene, CDR3 length, V gene, J gene, clone size, CDR3 DNA, CDR3 protein. The D gene is left open where the match is weak. Clone size, where shown, is once, few, many, or a class for clones that have expanded.

d_gene: TRBD1; len: 16; v_gene: TRBV10-3; j_gene: TRBJ2-2; abundance: -; CDR3nt: TGTGCCATCAGTGAGTCCCGACAGGGCCGCACCGGGGAGCTGTTTTTT; CDR3aa: CAISESRQGRTGELFF
d_gene: -; len: 13; v_gene: TRBV28; j_gene: TRBJ1-2; abundance: -; CDR3nt: TGTGCCAGCAGGCCATCTGACCGAGGTGGCTACACCTTC; CDR3aa: CASRPSDRGGYTF
d_gene: -; len: 14; v_gene: TRBV18; j_gene: TRBJ2-1; abundance: -; CDR3nt: TGTGCCAGCTCACCGGACAATATCTACAATGAGCAGTTCTTC; CDR3aa: CASSPDNIYNEQFF
d_gene: -; len: 15; v_gene: TRBV11-2; j_gene: TRBJ1-1; abundance: once; CDR3nt: TGTGCCAGCAGCTTAGTTGGCAAGGGAGGGACTGAAGCTTTCTTT; CDR3aa: CASSLVGKGGTEAFF
d_gene: -; len: 14; v_gene: TRBV7-2; j_gene: TRBJ1-1; abundance: once; CDR3nt: TGTGCCAGCAGCCAGATAGGAACGGTGGTTGAAGCTTTCTTT; CDR3aa: CASSQIGTVVEAFF
d_gene: -; len: 16; v_gene: TRBV4-1; j_gene: TRBJ2-2; abundance: -; CDR3nt: TGCGCCAGCAGCCAAGAGGAGCGGGCGAACACCGGGGAGCTGTTTTTT; CDR3aa: CASSQEERANTGELFF
d_gene: TRBD2; len: 15; v_gene: TRBV3-1/TRBV3-2; j_gene: TRBJ2-1; abundance: -; CDR3nt: TGTGCCAGCAGCCAGGTTCTAGCGGCCGCTGGGGCGCAGTTCTTC; CDR3aa: CASSQVLAAAGAQFF
d_gene: -; len: 15; v_gene: TRBV5-3; j_gene: TRBJ2-6; abundance: -; CDR3nt: TGTGCCAGAAGCGGCTTGATCTCTGGGGCCAACGTCCTGACTTTC; CDR3aa: CARSGLISGANVLTF
d_gene: TRBD1; len: 15; v_gene: TRBV9; j_gene: TRBJ1-6; abundance: -; CDR3nt: TGTGCCAGCAGCGTAGACCCGGGACAGACATCACCCCTCCACTTT; CDR3aa: CASSVDPGQTSPLHF
d_gene: TRBD2; len: 15; v_gene: TRBV5-6; j_gene: TRBJ2-3; abundance: -; CDR3nt: TGTGCCAGCAGCTTGACCAGCGGGGGTTCGGGTACGCAGTATTTT; CDR3aa: CASSLTSGGSGTQYF
d_gene: -; len: 16; v_gene: TRBV15; j_gene: TRBJ2-1; abundance: -; CDR3nt: TGTGCCACCAGCAGAGTAGGGGGAGTGTCGGGAAATGAGCAGTTCTTC; CDR3aa: CATSRVGGVSGNEQFF
d_gene: TRBD1; len: 15; v_gene: TRBV5-6; j_gene: TRBJ1-2; abundance: -; CDR3nt: TGTGCCAGCAGCTACGGGACAGAGATGGGTAGTGGCTACACCTTC; CDR3aa: CASSYGTEMGSGYTF
d_gene: TRBD1; len: 14; v_gene: TRBV28; j_gene: TRBJ1-5; abundance: -; CDR3nt: TGTGCCAGCAGCCCGACAGGGGGACATCAGCCCCAGCATTTT; CDR3aa: CASSPTGGHQPQHF
d_gene: TRBD1; len: 13; v_gene: TRBV20-1; j_gene: TRBJ1-5; abundance: -; CDR3nt: TGCAGTGCTAGTCAGGGGGCTTTGGAGCCCCAGCATTTT; CDR3aa: CSASQGALEPQHF
d_gene: -; len: 12; v_gene: TRBV7-2; j_gene: TRBJ2-7; abundance: -; CDR3nt: TGTGCCAGCAGCCAAAGTCTCTACGAGCAGTACTTC; CDR3aa: CASSQSLYEQYF
d_gene: -; len: 15; v_gene: TRBV19; j_gene: TRBJ1-4; abundance: -; CDR3nt: TGTGCCAGTAGAAGACAGAGTGCAACTAATGAAAAACTGTTTTTT; CDR3aa: CASRRQSATNEKLFF
d_gene: TRBD1; len: 14; v_gene: TRBV29-1; j_gene: TRBJ2-7; abundance: -; CDR3nt: TGCAGCGTTGGGGGGACAGGGGGCGACTACGAGCAGTACTTC; CDR3aa: CSVGGTGGDYEQYF
d_gene: -; len: 11; v_gene: TRBV5-8; j_gene: TRBJ1-4; abundance: once; CDR3nt: TGTGCCAGCCTGGGACTTGAAAAACTGTTTTTT; CDR3aa: CASLGLEKLFF
d_gene: TRBD2; len: 16; v_gene: TRBV19; j_gene: TRBJ2-1; abundance: -; CDR3nt: TGTGCCAGTAGTATCCCCGGGGCTAGCGGGAGGAATGAGCAGTTCTTC; CDR3aa: CASSIPGASGRNEQFF
d_gene: TRBD2; len: 14; v_gene: TRBV15; j_gene: TRBJ2-1; abundance: -; CDR3nt: TGTGCCACCAGCGGGACTAGTTTGGTGCATGAGCAGTTCTTC; CDR3aa: CATSGTSLVHEQFF
d_gene: -; len: 15; v_gene: TRBV6-1; j_gene: TRBJ1-5; abundance: once; CDR3nt: TGTGCCAGCAGTGAAGTGGCGACACACTTAGGGCCCCAGCATTTT; CDR3aa: CASSEVATHLGPQHF
d_gene: -; len: 15; v_gene: TRBV3-1/TRBV3-2; j_gene: TRBJ1-5; abundance: -; CDR3nt: TGTGCCAGCAGCCAAGGTTTGGGTAGCAATCAGCCCCAGCATTTT; CDR3aa: CASSQGLGSNQPQHF